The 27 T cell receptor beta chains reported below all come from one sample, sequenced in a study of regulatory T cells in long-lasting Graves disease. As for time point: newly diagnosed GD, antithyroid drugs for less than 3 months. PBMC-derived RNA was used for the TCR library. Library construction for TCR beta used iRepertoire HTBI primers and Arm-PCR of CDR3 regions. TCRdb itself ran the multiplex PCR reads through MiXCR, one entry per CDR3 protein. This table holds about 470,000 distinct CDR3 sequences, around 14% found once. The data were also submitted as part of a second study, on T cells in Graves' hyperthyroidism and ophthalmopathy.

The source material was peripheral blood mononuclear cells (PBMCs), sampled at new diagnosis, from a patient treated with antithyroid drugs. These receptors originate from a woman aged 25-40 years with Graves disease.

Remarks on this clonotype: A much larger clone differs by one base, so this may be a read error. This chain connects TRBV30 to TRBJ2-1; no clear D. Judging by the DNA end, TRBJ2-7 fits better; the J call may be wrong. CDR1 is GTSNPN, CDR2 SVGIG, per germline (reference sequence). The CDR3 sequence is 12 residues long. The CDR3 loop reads CAYHGEYNEQYF. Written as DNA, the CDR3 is TGTGCCTACCATGGGGAATACAATGAGCAGTACTTC.

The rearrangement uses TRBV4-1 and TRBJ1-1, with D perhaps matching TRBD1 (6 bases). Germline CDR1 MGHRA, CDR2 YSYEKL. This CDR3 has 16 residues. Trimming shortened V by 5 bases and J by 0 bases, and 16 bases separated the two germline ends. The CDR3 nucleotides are TGCGCCAGCAGCGGCACAGGGTCCGTGCTGAACACTGAAGCTTTCTTT. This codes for CASSGTGSVLNTEAFF.

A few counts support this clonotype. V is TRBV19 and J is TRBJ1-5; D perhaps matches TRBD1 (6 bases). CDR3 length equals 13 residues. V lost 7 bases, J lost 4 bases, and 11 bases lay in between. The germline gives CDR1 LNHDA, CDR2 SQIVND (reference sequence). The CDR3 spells CASKPTGNQPQHF. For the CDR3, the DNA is TGTGCCAGTAAACCGACAGGAAATCAGCCCCAGCATTTT.

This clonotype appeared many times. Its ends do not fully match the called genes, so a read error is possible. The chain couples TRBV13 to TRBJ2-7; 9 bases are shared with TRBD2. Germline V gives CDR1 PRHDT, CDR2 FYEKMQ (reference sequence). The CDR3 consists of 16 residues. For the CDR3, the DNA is TGTGCCAGCAGCACAACTAATAGCGGGAGAGGTTACGAACAGTACTTC. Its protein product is CASSTTNSGRGYEQYF.

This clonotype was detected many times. Written as DNA, the CDR3 is TGCAGTGCTAGAGATCTGAGGGCTTCCTCCTACGAGCAGTACTTC. Protein: CSARDLRASSYEQYF. This chain uses TRBV20-1 with TRBJ2-7; possibly TRBD2 for D (5 bases). CDR3 size: 15 residues. The germline V gene has CDR1 DFQATT and CDR2 SNEGSKA (reference sequence). The V end was cut by 0 bases, the J end by 0 bases, with 12 bases between.

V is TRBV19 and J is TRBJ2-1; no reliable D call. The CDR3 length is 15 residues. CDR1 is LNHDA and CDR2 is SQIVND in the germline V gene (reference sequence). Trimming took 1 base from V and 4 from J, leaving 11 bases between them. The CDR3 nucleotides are TGTGCCAGTAGTATAGGGCCCGAAAAATACAATGAGCAGTTCTTC. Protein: CASSIGPEKYNEQFF.

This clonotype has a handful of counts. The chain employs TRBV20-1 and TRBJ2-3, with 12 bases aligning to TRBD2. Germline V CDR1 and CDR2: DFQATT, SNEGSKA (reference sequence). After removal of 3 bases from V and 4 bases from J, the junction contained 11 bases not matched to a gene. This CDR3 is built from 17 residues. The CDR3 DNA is TGCAGTGCTAGGGGGGCGACTAGCGGGAGCCAGGCAGATACGCAGTATTTT. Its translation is CSARGATSGSQADTQYF.

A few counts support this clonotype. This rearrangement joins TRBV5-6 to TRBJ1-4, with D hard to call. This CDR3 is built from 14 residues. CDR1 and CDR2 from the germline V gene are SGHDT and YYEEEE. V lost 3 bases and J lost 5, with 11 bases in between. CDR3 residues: CASSSGRKNEKLFF. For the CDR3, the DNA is TGTGCCAGCAGCTCCGGACGGAAAAATGAAAAACTGTTTTTT.

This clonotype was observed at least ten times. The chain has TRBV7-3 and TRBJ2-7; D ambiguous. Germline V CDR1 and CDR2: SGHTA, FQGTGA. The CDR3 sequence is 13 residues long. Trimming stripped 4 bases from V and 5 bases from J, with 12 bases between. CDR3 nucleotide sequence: TGTGCCAGCAGCTCCCTCCCAGCTGACGAGCAGTACTTC. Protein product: CASSSLPADEQYF.

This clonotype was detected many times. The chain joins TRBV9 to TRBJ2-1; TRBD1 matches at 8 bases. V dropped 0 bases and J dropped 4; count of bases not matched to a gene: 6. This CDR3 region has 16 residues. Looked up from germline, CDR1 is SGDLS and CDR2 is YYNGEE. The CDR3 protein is CASSVGRDRKYNEQFF. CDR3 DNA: TGTGCCAGCAGCGTAGGGAGGGACAGGAAATACAATGAGCAGTTCTTC.

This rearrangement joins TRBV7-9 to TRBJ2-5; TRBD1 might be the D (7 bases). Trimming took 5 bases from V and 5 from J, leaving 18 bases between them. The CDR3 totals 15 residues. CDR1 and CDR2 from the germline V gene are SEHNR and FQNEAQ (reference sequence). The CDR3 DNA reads TGTGCCAGCAGCCAACGGGACAGAAGCGGGGAGACCCAGTACTTC. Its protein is CASSQRDRSGETQYF.

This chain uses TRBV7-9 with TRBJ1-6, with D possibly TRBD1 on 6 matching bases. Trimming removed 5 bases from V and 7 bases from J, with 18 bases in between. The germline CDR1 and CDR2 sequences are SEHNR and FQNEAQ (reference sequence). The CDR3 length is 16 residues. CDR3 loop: CASSENRESRNSPLHF. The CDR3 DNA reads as TGTGCCAGCAGCGAAAACAGGGAGTCTCGAAATTCACCCCTCCACTTT.

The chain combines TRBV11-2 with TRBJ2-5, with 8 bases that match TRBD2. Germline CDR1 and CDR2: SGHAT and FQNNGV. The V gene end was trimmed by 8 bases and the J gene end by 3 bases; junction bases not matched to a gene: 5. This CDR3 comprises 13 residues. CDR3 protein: CASSLGLEETQYF. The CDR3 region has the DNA TGTGCCAGCTCCCTGGGACTAGAAGAGACCCAGTACTTC.

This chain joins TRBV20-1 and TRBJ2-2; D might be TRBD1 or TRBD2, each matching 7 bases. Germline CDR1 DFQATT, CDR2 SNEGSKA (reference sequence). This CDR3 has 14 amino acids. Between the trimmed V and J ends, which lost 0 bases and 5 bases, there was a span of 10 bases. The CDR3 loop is CSARDQGGTGELFF. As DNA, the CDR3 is TGCAGTGCTAGAGATCAGGGGGGGACCGGGGAGCTGTTTTTT.

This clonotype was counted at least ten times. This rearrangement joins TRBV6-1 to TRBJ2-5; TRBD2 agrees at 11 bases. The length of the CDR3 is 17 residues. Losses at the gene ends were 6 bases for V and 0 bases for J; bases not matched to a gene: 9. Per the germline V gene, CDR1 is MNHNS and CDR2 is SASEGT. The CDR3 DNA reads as TGTGCCAGCAGCGACTTGACTAGCGGGGAGTACCAAGAGACCCAGTACTTC. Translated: CASSDLTSGEYQETQYF.

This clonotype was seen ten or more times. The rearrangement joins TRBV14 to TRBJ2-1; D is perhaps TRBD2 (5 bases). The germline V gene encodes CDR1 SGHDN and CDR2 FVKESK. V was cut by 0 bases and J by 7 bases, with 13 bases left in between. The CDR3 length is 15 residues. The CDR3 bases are TGTGCCAGCAGCCAAGAATACGACGGGGTGAATGAGCAGTTCTTC. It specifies CASSQEYDGVNEQFF.

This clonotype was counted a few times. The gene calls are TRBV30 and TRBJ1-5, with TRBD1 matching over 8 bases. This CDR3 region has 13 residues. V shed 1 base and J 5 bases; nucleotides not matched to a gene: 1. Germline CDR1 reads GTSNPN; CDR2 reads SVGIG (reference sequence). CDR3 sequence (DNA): TGTGCCTGGAGTGCGGACAGGGATCAGCCCCAGCATTTT. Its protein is CAWSADRDQPQHF.

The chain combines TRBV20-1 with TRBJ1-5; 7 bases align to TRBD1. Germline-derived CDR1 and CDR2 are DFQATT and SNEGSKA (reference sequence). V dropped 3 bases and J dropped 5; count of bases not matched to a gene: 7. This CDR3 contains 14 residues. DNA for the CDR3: TGCAGTGCTAGGGCAGGACAGGTACATCAGCCCCAGCATTTT. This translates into CSARAGQVHQPQHF.

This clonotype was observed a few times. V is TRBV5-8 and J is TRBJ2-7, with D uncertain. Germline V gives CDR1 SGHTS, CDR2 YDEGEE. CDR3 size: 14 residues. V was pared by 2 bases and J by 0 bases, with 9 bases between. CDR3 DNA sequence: TGTGCCAGCAGCTTAAGGGCTTACTCCTACGAGCAGTACTTC. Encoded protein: CASSLRAYSYEQYF.

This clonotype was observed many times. The DNA for the CDR3 is TGCAGTGCTAGGGGTACAGGGGCTGTGGGTGGCTACACCTTC. This sequence encodes CSARGTGAVGGYTF. V and J are TRBV20-1 and TRBJ1-2; 7 positions agree with TRBD1. The CDR3 has 14 residues. CDR1 and CDR2 from the germline V gene are DFQATT and SNEGSKA (reference sequence). V gave up 3 bases and J gave up 7 bases; unmatched junction bases: 11.

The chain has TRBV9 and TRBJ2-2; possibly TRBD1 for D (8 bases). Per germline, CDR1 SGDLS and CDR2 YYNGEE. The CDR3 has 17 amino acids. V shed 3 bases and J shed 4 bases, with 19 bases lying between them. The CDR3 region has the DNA TGTGCCAGCAGCGCACAGGGGGGGGGGGGTTTCACCGGGGAGCTGTTTTTT. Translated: CASSAQGGGGFTGELFF.

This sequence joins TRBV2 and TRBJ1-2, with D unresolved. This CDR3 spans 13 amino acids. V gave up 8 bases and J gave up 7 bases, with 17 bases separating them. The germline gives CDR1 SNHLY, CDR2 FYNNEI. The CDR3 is CASPATVEGGYTF. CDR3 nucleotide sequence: TGTGCCAGCCCCGCCACGGTTGAGGGTGGCTACACCTTC.

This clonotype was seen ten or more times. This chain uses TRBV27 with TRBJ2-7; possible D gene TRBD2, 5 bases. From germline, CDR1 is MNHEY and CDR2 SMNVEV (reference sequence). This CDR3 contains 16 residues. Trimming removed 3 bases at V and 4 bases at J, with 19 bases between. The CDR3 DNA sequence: TGTGCCAGCAGTTTTAACGGGGAGATGACTCCTTACGAGCAGTACTTC. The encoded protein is CASSFNGEMTPYEQYF.

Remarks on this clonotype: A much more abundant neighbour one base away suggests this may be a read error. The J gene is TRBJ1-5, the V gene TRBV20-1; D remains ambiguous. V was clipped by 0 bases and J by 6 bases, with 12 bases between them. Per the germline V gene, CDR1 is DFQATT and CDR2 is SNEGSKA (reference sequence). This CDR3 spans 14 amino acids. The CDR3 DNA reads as TGCAGTGCTAGAGATCGGTTGGGTCCTCAGCCCCAGCATTTT. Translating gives CSARDRLGPQPQHF.

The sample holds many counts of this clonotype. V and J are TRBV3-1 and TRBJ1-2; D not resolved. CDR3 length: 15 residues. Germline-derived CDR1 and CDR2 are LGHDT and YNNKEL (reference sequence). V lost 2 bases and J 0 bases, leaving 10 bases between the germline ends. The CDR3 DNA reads TGTGCCAGCAGCCAACAGGCAGCCGCTAACTATGGCTACACCTTC. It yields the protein CASSQQAAANYGYTF.

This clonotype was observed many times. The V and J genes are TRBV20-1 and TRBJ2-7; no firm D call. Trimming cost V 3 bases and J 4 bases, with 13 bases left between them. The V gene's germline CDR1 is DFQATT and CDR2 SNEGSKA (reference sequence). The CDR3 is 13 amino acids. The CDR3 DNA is TGCAGTGCTAGTAAGCCCGAGAGATACGAGCAGTACTTC. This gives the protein CSASKPERYEQYF.

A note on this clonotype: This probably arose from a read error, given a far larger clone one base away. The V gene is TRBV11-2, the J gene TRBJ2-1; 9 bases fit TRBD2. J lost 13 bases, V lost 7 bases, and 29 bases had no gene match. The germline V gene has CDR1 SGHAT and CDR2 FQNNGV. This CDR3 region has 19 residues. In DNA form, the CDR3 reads TGTGCCAGCACCTTCGGAGCGGGGGGCACGTCTAGCGATTGGGAGACCCAGTTCTTC. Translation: CASTFGAGGTSSDWETQFF.